This section outlines one T cell receptor (beta chain) sequence together with its context. As originally analysed: By means of reference gene primer amplification, nucleated cell counts were estimated. This table comes from immunoSEQ multiplex PCR, and its TCRdb copy is limited to in-frame clones, with some not included. V, J and clone size were drawn from that table, and D and trimming were deduced from the DNA. The sample records around 220,000 clones, 75% to 85% being singletons. This sample was taken from a study of blood T cell repertoires in COVID-19. Turning to the study itself: The United States, Italy and Spain provided the acute and convalescent COVID-19 samples. T cells, B-cell-depleted T cells, or PBMCs provided the cDNA or gDNA that served as material.

Germline V lookup: CDR1 MNHEY, CDR2 SVGAGI. The CDR3 covers 14 residues. J lost 7 bases, V lost 0 bases, and 1 base had no gene match. The sequence was obtained from a woman older than 75 with COVID-19, enrolled during active disease. Sequencing was performed on peripheral blood. The rearrangement links TRBV6-5 to TRBJ1-2; 11 bases align to TRBD1. CDR3 protein: CASSYSGQGGGYTF. The CDR3 DNA sequence: TGTGCCAGCAGTTACTCGGGACAGGGGGGTGGCTACACCTTC.